These 8 T cell receptor beta chains were all obtained from the same sample, sequenced in a study of CD8 T cells in ankylosing spondylitis. Study-wide results and limits: A TCR beta motif of 8 or 9 highly homologous variants appeared characteristic of ankylosing spondylitis blood.

TCRdb analysed the 5' RACE reads with MiXCR anew, one entry per CDR3 protein. The table shows 390,000 or so distinct CDR3 sequences, with around 24% occurring only once. No antigens are known for them. The specimen sequenced was blood, either unsorted or a sorted T cell fraction (not recorded which). The receptors stem from a male donor with ankylosing spondylitis.

This clonotype was seen ten or more times. The gene calls are TRBV6-5 and TRBJ1-2; a weak D match, TRBD1 (5 bases). In germline, CDR1 is MNHEY, CDR2 SVGAGI. The CDR3 loop spans 17 amino acids. The V gene lost 0 bases and the J gene lost 2 bases, with 16 bases spanning the gap. The CDR3 sequence is CASSYSWTRSINYGYTF. The CDR3 DNA is TGTGCCAGCAGTTACTCGTGGACAAGGTCGATCAACTATGGCTACACCTTC.

This clonotype has more than one count but fewer than ten. The chain joins TRBV20-1 to TRBJ2-1, with no clear D. The CDR3 runs 13 residues. The V end was cut by 3 bases, the J end by 2 bases, with 8 bases between. Germline CDR1 DFQATT, CDR2 SNEGSKA (reference sequence). The chain's CDR3 is CSASVVAYNEQFF. The CDR3 DNA follows: TGCAGTGCTAGTGTAGTCGCCTACAATGAGCAGTTCTTC.

The chain combines TRBV11-2 with TRBJ2-3, with D perhaps being TRBD1 or TRBD2 (6 bases each). Trimming removed 3 bases at V and 3 bases at J, with 16 bases between. This CDR3 has 16 residues. The germline V gene has CDR1 SGHAT and CDR2 FQNNGV. The CDR3 region has the DNA TGTGCCAGCAGCTTGGGGGCAGGGAGGTCTACAGATACGCAGTATTTT. Its translation: CASSLGAGRSTDTQYF.

This clonotype occurred a few times. The chain is built from TRBV3-1 and TRBJ2-1; D uncertain. Trimming shortened V by 0 bases and J by 5 bases, and 2 bases separated the two germline ends. The CDR3 consists of 12 residues. From germline, CDR1 is LGHDT and CDR2 YNNKEL (reference sequence). This chain's CDR3 is CASSQEDNEQFF. Here the CDR3 DNA reads TGTGCCAGCAGCCAAGAAGACAATGAGCAGTTCTTC.

The genes are TRBV4-3 and TRBJ2-7; D perhaps matches TRBD2 (5 bases). The CDR3 contains 16 residues. Trimming shortened V by 4 bases and J by 2 bases, and 18 bases separated the two germline ends. The germline V gene has CDR1 LGHNA and CDR2 YSLEER. CDR3 bases: TGCGCCAGCAGCCCCCCCCTCGCGGGCCGTACCTACGAGCAGTACTTC. Translating it yields CASSPPLAGRTYEQYF.

This clonotype was seen a few times. The rearrangement uses TRBV6-1 and TRBJ2-7, with D perhaps being TRBD1 or TRBD2 (5 bases each). This CDR3 is 15 amino acids long. V was shortened by 11 bases and J by 0 bases, with 20 bases between the two germline ends. Germline V lookup: CDR1 MNHNS, CDR2 SASEGT. The CDR3 sequence is CASASGDGISYEQYF. The CDR3 nucleotides are TGTGCCTCTGCATCTGGGGACGGGATCTCCTACGAGCAGTACTTC.

This clonotype has a handful of counts. This chain connects TRBV11-3 to TRBJ2-1; 11 nucleotides line up with TRBD2. The CDR3 runs to 15 residues. CDR1 and CDR2 (germline): SGHNT, YENEEA. The V and J ends lost 10 bases and 4 bases, in that order; junction bases with no gene match: 9. In DNA, the CDR3 is TGTGCCACGCAGCGATCTAGCGGGAGGTACAATGAGCAGTTCTTC. Translating it yields CATQRSSGRYNEQFF.

This clonotype has only a few counts. One end of the junction fails to match germline, which may point to a read error. The gene calls are TRBV3-1 and TRBJ2-1; D could derive from TRBD1 or TRBD2 (5 bases each). Germline lookup yields CDR1 LGHDT and CDR2 YNNKEL (reference sequence). CDR3 length: 12 amino acids. CDR3 coding DNA: TGTGCCAGCAGCCAAGTCTCCGGGGCCCTAATCTTC. Translated: CASSQVSGALIF.